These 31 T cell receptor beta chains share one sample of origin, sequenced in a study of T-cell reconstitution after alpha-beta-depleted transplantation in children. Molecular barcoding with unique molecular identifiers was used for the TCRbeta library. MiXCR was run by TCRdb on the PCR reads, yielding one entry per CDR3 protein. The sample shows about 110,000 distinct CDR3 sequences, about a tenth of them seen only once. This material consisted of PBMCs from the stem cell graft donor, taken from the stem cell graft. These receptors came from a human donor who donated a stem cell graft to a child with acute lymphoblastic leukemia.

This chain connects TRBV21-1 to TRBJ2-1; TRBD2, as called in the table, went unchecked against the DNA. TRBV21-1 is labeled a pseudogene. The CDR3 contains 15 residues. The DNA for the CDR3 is TGTGCCAGCAGCAAAGGGACTAGCGGGAGTTATGAGCAGTTCTTC. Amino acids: CASSKGTSGSYEQFF.

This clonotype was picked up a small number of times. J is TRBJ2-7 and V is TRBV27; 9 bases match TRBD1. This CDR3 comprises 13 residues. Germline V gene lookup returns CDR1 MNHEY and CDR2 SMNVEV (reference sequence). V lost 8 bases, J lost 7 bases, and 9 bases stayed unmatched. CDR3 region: CASRHPGTGEQYF. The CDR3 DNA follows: TGTGCCAGCCGCCACCCCGGGACAGGGGAGCAGTACTTC.

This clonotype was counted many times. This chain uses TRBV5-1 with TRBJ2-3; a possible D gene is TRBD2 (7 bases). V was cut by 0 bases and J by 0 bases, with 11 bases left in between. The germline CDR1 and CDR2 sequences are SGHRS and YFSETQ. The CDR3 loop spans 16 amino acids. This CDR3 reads CASSLDGGGSTDTQYF. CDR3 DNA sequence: TGCGCCAGCAGCTTGGACGGCGGGGGCAGCACAGATACGCAGTATTTT.

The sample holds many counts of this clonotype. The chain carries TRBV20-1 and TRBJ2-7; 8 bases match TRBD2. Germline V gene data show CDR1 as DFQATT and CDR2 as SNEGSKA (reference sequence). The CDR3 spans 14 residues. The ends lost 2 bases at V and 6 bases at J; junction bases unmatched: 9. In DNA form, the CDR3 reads TGCAGTGCTAGAAAGCGGGAGATTGAGGGCGAGCAGTACTTC. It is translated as CSARKREIEGEQYF.

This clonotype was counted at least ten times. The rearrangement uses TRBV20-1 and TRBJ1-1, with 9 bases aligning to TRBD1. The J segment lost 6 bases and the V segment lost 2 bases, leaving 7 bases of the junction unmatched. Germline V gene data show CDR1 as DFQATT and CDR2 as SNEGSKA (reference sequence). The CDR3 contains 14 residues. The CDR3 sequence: CSARSTGGAAEAFF. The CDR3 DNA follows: TGCAGTGCTAGATCTACAGGGGGCGCGGCTGAAGCTTTCTTT.

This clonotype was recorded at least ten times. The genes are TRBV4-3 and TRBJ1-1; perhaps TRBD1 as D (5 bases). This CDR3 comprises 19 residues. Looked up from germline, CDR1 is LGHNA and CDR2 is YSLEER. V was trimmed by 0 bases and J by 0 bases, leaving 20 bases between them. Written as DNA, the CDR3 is TGCGCCAGCAGCCAAGATCTAATTCGAGGGGACTACATGAACACTGAAGCTTTCTTT. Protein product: CASSQDLIRGDYMNTEAFF.

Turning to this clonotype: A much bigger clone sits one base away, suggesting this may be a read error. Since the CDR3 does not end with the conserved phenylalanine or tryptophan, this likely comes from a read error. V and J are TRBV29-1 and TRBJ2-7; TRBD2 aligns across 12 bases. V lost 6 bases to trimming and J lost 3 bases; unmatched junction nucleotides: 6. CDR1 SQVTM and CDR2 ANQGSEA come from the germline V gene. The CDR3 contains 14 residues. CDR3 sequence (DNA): TGCAGCGTCTGGACTAGCGGGAAGATCTACGAGCAGTACTCC. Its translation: CSVWTSGKIYEQYS.

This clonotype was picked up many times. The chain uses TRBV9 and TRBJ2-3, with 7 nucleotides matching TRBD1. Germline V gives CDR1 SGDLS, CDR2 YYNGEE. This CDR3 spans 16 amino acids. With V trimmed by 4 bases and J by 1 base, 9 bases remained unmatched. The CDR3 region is CASSFHSGTGTDTQYF. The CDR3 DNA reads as TGTGCCAGCAGCTTTCACTCGGGGACAGGCACAGATACGCAGTATTTT.

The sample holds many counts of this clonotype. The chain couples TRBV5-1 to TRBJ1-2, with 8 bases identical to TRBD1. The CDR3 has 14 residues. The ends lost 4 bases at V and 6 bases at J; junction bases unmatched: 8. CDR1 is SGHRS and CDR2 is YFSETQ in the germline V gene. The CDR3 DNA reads TGCGCCAGCAGCCTGAGCCCGACAGGGGATGGCTACACCTTC. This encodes CASSLSPTGDGYTF.

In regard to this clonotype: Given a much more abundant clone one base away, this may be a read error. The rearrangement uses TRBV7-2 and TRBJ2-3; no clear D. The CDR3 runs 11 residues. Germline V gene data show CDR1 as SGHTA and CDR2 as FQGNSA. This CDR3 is CSSSPVDTQYF. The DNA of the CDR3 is TGTTCCAGCAGCCCCGTAGATACGCAGTATTTT.

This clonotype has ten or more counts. For the CDR3, the DNA is TGTGCCAGCAGCGCGACCCGGGACAGGGGGCAGTTAAATGAAAAACTGTTTTTT. This encodes CASSATRDRGQLNEKLFF. J is TRBJ1-4 and V is TRBV9; 12 bases are a match to TRBD1. In germline, CDR1 is SGDLS, CDR2 YYNGEE. V was clipped by 3 bases and J by 5 bases; unmatched bases: 11. This CDR3 contains 18 residues.

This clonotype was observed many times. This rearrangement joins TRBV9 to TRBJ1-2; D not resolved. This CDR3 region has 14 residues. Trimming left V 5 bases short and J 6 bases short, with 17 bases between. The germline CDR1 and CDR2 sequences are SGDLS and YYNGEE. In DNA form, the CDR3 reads TGTGCCAGCAGTGCCCGGGGAGGCAAGGATGGCTACACCTTC. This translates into CASSARGGKDGYTF.

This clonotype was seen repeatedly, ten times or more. As DNA, the CDR3 is TGCGCCAGCAGCCAAGAAACAGAAATGAACACTGAAGCTTTCTTT. Protein: CASSQETEMNTEAFF. V gene TRBV4-1 combines with J gene TRBJ1-1, with D hard to call. V lost 0 bases to trimming and J lost 0 bases, with 8 bases between them. The germline CDR1 and CDR2 sequences are MGHRA and YSYEKL. CDR3 size: 15 residues.

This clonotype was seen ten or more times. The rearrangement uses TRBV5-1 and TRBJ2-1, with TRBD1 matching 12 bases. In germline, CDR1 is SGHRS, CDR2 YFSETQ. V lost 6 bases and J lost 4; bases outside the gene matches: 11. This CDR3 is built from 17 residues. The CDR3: CASNTGTGGAEYNEQFF. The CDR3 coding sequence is TGCGCCAGCAACACCGGGACAGGGGGCGCGGAGTACAATGAGCAGTTCTTC.

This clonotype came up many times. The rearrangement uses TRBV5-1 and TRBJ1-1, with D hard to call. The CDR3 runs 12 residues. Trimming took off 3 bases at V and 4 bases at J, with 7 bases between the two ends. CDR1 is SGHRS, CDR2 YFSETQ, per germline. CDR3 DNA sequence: TGCGCCAGCAGCTCCTCCACCACTGAAGCTTTCTTT. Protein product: CASSSSTTEAFF.

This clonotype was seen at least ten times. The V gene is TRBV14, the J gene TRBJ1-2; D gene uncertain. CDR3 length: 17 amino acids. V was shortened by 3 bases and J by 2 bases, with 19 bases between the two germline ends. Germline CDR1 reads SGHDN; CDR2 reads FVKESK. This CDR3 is CASSHPSGSEANYGYTF. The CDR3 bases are TGTGCCAGCAGCCATCCTTCTGGGTCGGAGGCGAACTATGGCTACACCTTC.

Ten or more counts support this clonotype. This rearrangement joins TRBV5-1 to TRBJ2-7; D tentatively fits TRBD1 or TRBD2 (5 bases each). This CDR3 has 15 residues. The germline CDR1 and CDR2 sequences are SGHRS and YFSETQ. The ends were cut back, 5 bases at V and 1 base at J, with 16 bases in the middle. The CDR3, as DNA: TGCGCCAGCAGGCCGACGGGGCAGTGGTCCTACGAGCAGTACTTC. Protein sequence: CASRPTGQWSYEQYF.

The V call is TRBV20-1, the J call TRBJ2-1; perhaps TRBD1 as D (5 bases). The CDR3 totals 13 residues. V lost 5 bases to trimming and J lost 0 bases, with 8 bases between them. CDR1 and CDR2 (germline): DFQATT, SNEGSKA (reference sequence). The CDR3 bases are TGCAGTGCTTCGCAGGGCTCCTACAATGAGCAGTTCTTC. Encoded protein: CSASQGSYNEQFF.

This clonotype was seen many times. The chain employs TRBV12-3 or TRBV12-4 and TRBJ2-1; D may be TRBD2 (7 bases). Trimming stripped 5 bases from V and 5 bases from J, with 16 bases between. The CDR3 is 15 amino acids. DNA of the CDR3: TGTGCCAGCAGTCCCGGGGGCGGGAGTCACAATGAGCAGTTCTTC. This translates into CASSPGGGSHNEQFF.

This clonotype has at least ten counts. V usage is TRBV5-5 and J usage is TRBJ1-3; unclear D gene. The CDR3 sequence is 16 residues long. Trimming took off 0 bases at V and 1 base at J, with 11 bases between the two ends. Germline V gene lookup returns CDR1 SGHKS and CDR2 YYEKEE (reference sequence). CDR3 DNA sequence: TGTGCCAGCAGCTTGGGACGAGGGAGGTCTGGAAACACCATATATTTT. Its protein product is CASSLGRGRSGNTIYF.

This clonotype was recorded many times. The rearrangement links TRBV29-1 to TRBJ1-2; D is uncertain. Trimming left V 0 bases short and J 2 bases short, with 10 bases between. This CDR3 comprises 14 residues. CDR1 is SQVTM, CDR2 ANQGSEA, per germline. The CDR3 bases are TGCAGCGTTGAAGATGGCAGCTTGAACTATGGCTACACCTTC. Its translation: CSVEDGSLNYGYTF.

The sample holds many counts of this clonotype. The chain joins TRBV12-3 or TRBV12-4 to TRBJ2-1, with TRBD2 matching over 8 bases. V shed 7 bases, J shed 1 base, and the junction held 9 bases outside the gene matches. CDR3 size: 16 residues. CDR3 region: CASNQRGGGSYNEQFF. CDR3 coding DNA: TGTGCCAGCAACCAGCGGGGCGGGGGGTCCTACAATGAGCAGTTCTTC.

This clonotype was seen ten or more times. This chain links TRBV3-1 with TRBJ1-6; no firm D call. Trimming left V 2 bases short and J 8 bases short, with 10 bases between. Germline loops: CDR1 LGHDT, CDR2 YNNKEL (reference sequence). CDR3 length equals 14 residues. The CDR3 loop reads CASSQPYSDSPLHF. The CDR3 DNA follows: TGTGCCAGCAGCCAACCCTACAGTGATTCACCCCTCCACTTT.

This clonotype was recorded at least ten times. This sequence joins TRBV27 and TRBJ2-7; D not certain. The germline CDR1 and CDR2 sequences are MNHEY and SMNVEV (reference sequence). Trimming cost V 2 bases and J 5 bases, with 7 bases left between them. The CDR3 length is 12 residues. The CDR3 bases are TGTGCCAGCAGTTTAACCCCTAACGAGCAGTACTTC. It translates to CASSLTPNEQYF.

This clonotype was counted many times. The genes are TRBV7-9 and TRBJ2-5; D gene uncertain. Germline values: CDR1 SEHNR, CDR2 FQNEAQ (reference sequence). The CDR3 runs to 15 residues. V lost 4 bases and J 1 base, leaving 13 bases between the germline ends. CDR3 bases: TGTGCCAGCAGCTCTATCCAGCCCCCCCAAGAGACCCAGTACTTC. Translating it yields CASSSIQPPQETQYF.

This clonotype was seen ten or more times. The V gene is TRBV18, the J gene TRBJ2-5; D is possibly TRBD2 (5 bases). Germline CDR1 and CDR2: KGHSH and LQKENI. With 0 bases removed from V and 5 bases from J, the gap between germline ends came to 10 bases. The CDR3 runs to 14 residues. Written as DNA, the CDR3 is TGTGCCAGCTCACCACCGGCAGGCGGGGAGACCCAGTACTTC. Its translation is CASSPPAGGETQYF.

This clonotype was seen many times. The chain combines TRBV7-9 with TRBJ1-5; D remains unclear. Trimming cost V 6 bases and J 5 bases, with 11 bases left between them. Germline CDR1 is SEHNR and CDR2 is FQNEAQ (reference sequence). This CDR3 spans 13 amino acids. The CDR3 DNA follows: TGTGCCAGCAGTTCCAACACAGATCAGCCCCAGCATTTT. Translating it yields CASSSNTDQPQHF.

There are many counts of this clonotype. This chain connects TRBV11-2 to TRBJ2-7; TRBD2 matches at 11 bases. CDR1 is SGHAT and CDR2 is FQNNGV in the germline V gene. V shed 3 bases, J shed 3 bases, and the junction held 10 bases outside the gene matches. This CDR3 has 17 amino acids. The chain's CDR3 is CASSFRGTSGTNYEQYF. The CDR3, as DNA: TGTGCCAGCAGCTTTAGAGGGACTAGCGGAACCAACTACGAGCAGTACTTC.

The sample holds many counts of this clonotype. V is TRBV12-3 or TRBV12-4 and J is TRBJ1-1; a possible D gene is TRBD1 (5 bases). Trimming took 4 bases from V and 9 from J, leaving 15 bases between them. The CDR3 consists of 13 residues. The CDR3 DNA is TGTGCCAGCAGTTGGTCGGGGGGGGGAAAAGCTTTCTTT. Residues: CASSWSGGGKAFF.

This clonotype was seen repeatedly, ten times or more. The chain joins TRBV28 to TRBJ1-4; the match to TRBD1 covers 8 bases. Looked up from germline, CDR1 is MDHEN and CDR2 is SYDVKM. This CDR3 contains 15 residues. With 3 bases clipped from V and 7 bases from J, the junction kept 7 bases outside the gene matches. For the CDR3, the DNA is TGTGCCAGCAGTTTTTTGGGACAGGATTTTGAAAAACTGTTTTTT. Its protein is CASSFLGQDFEKLFF. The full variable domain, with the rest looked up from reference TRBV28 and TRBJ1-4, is DVKVTQSSRYLVKRTGEKVFLECVQDMDHENMFWYRQDPGLGLRLIYFSYDVKMKEKGDIPEGYSVSREKKERFSLILESASTNQTSMYLCASSFLGQDFEKLFFGSGTQLSVL.

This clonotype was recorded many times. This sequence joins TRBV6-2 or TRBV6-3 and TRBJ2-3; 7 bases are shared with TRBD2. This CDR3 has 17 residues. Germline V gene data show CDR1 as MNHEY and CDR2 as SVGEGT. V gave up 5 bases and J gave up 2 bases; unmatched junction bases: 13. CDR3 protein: CASSPPRRGSFTDTQYF. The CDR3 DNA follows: TGTGCCAGCAGTCCCCCGCGGCGGGGGTCCTTCACAGATACGCAGTATTTT.